This note documents a single T cell receptor (beta chain) sequence. CDR1 is MNHEY, CDR2 SVGEGT, per germline. CDR3 length: 17 residues. Trimming removed 4 bases from V and 1 base from J; junction bases left unmatched: 12. Under the authors' procedure: The assay estimated nucleated cells by amplifying reference gene primers. Libraries were prepared by immunoSEQ multiplex PCR; TCRdb keeps only in-frame clonotypes and omits some of them. V and J calls and clone size are given by that table; D and trimming were obtained from the DNA. Of roughly 170,000 clones listed, around 87% are singletons. This entry is derived from a study of blood T cell repertoires in COVID-19. For the study at large: Samples representing acute and convalescent COVID-19 were sourced from the United States, Italy and Spain. Nucleic acid was either cDNA or gDNA, and it came from T cells, B-cell-depleted T cells, or PBMCs.

Sequenced sample: peripheral blood. The clonotype originates from a man aged 40-55 years with active or convalescent COVID-19. The V and J genes are TRBV6-2 or TRBV6-3 and TRBJ1-2; TRBD1 agrees at 7 bases. For the CDR3, the DNA is TGTGCCAGCAGTTTAGACCGGGACAGCCTCTTTAACTATGGCTACACCTTC. Residues: CASSLDRDSLFNYGYTF.